Shown below are 10 T cell receptor beta chains from a single sample sequenced in a study of T cell responses to AZD1222 COVID-19 vaccine. The data were produced by immunoSEQ multiplex PCR, yet TCRdb's version contains in-frame clones alone and is incomplete. Here the sample spans 120,000 to 150,000 clones, about 89% being singletons. The specimen was peripheral blood, collected 28 days after the second dose of the MenACWY control vaccine. The receptors were sampled from an adult who received the MenACWY meningococcal vaccine as a control.

This clone was counted once. This rearrangement joins TRBV18 to TRBJ1-2; perhaps TRBD1 as D (6 bases). Per the germline V gene, CDR1 is KGHSH and CDR2 is LQKENI. Trimming shortened V by 5 bases and J by 3 bases, and 19 bases separated the two germline ends. The CDR3 consists of 16 residues. The CDR3: CASSTRQAAGDYGYTF. The CDR3 DNA reads as TGTGCCAGCTCAACTCGACAGGCCGCAGGAGACTATGGCTACACCTTC.

The chain recombines TRBV18 with TRBJ1-5; perhaps TRBD1 as D (5 bases). The CDR3 has 15 residues. Germline V gene data show CDR1 as KGHSH and CDR2 as LQKENI. Trimming removed 4 bases from V and 0 bases from J, with 10 bases in between. The CDR3 DNA sequence: TGTGCCAGCTCACGGGGACGGGATAGCAATCAGCCCCAGCATTTT. It encodes CASSRGRDSNQPQHF.

CDR3 in amino acids: CASSQETDTQYF. The DNA of the CDR3 is TGTGCCAGCAGCCAAGAGACGGATACGCAGTATTTT. V and J are TRBV3-1 (or the pseudogene TRBV3-2) and TRBJ2-3; D is uncertain. This CDR3 spans 12 amino acids. Per germline, CDR1 LGHDT and CDR2 YNNKEL (reference sequence). Trimming stripped 0 bases from V and 6 bases from J, with 4 bases between.

The chain links TRBV5-1 to TRBJ1-2; perhaps TRBD1 as D (5 bases). The CDR3 covers 17 residues. CDR1 and CDR2 (germline): SGHRS, YFSETQ. V was shortened by 0 bases and J by 3 bases, with 18 bases between the two germline ends. Here the CDR3 reads CASSLAPTDWGDYGYTF. DNA of the CDR3: TGCGCCAGCAGCTTGGCCCCGACAGACTGGGGTGACTATGGCTACACCTTC.

The chain has TRBV28 and TRBJ2-3; TRBD2 is a possible D gene (6 bases). The ends were cut back, 5 bases at V and 4 bases at J, with 13 bases in the middle. The germline gives CDR1 MDHEN, CDR2 SYDVKM. The CDR3 loop spans 14 amino acids. The CDR3 loop is CASSGGKGPDTQYF. DNA of the CDR3: TGTGCCAGCAGTGGGGGGAAGGGCCCAGATACGCAGTATTTT.

This sequence joins TRBV7-2 and TRBJ2-6; tentatively, D is TRBD1 (5 bases). Trimming stripped 5 bases from V and 4 bases from J, with 15 bases between. Per the germline V gene, CDR1 is SGHTA and CDR2 is FQGNSA. The CDR3 has 16 residues. For the CDR3, the DNA is TGTGCCAGCAGCCCAGGACCAGGGCCCGGGGCCAACGTCCTGACTTTC. Amino acids: CASSPGPGPGANVLTF.

V and J are TRBV4-3 and TRBJ1-4, with D perhaps matching TRBD1 (5 bases). Looked up from germline, CDR1 is LGHNA and CDR2 is YSLEER. CDR3 length: 14 residues. Deletions cut 1 base from V and 7 bases from J, with 10 bases between. CDR3 sequence reads: CASSQGLGVEKLFF. The CDR3 DNA is TGCGCCAGCAGCCAAGGGCTGGGGGTTGAAAAACTGTTTTTT.

The chain has TRBV5-5 and TRBJ1-1; D not resolved. Per germline, CDR1 SGHKS and CDR2 YYEKEE (reference sequence). Deletions cut 4 bases from V and 1 base from J, with 8 bases between. CDR3 length: 13 amino acids. CDR3 in amino acids: CASSGIQNTEAFF. CDR3 DNA: TGTGCCAGCAGCGGTATACAGAACACTGAAGCTTTCTTT.

The rearrangement uses TRBV19 and TRBJ1-1, with 12 bases that match TRBD1. CDR3 length equals 16 residues. CDR1 LNHDA and CDR2 SQIVND come from the germline V gene (reference sequence). V shed 7 bases and J 3 bases; nucleotides not matched to a gene: 9. The CDR3 here is CASTPPGQGAHTEAFF. For the CDR3, the DNA is TGTGCCAGTACCCCACCGGGACAGGGGGCTCACACTGAAGCTTTCTTT.

The chain couples TRBV6-5 to TRBJ2-3, with 9 nucleotides matching TRBD1. CDR1 and CDR2 from the germline V gene are MNHEY and SVGAGI. The CDR3 is 14 amino acids. Trimming removed 7 bases from V and 4 bases from J; junction bases left unmatched: 6. The CDR3 loop is CASTEQGAPDTQYF. The CDR3 nucleotides are TGTGCCAGCACCGAACAGGGGGCCCCAGATACGCAGTATTTT.